This T cell receptor (beta chain) was documented in a study of T cells expressing NK-cell markers. Study at large: From sorted CD3+CD56+NKG2C+, CD3+CD56+NKG2C- and CD3+CD56-NKG2C+ T cells came the TCR beta repertoires. Sequenced donors, eight in total, included seven who were HCMV-seropositive and one who was seronegative. Study-level results: Roughly six donors showed dominant NKG2C+ clonotypes comprising about 1.0-8% of their CD8+ T cells.

The CDR3 length is 16 residues. The germline V gene encodes CDR1 MGHDK and CDR2 SYGVNS. TCRdb reprocessed the 5' RACE reads and keeps a single row for each CDR3 protein, giving no DNA. Here the sample table reports about 150,000 distinct CDR3 sequences. Of note for this clonotype: Its target is not known.

The origin of this receptor is a man between 18 and 29 years old in good health. The sequenced sample consisted of blood T cells: a sorted CD56 or NKG2C T cell subset, CD4+ or CD8+ T cells, or bulk PBMC T cells (not recorded which). The rearrangement links TRBV25-1 to TRBJ2-5; TCRdb calls TRBD1, which cannot be checked without DNA. This chain's CDR3 is CASSEGFVGQRETQYF.